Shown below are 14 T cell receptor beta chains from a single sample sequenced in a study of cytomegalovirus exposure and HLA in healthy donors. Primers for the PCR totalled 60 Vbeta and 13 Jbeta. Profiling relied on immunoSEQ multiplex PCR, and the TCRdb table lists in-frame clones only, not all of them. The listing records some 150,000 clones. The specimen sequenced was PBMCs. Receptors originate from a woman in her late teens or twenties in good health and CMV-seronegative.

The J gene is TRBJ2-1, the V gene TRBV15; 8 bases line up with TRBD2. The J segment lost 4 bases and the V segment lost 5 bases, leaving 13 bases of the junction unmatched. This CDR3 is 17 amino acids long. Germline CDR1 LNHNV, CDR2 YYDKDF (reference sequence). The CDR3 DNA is TGTGCCACCAGCCAAATTGGGGGGACTAGAGGTTACAATGAGCAGTTCTTC. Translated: CATSQIGGTRGYNEQFF.

For the CDR3, the DNA is TGTGCCTGGAGTTCGGGGGGAGATCAGCCCCAGCATTTT. Its protein product is CAWSSGGDQPQHF. The chain couples TRBV30 to TRBJ1-5; possible D gene TRBD1, 5 bases. Germline V gives CDR1 GTSNPN, CDR2 SVGIG (reference sequence). The ends were cut back, 2 bases at V and 5 bases at J, with 10 bases in the middle. This CDR3 contains 13 residues.

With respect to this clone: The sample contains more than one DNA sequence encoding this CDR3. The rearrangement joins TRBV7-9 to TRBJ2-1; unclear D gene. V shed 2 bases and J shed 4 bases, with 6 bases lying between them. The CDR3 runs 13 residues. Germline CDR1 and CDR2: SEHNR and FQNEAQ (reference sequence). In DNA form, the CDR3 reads TGTGCCAGCAGCTTAAACGGTTACAATGAGCAGTTCTTC. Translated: CASSLNGYNEQFF.

The CDR3 DNA is TGTGCCTGGAGTTATGACAGTAGAAATGAAAAACTGTTTTTT. Its translation is CAWSYDSRNEKLFF. The chain combines TRBV30 with TRBJ1-4; D is possibly TRBD1 (5 bases). The germline gives CDR1 GTSNPN, CDR2 SVGIG (reference sequence). This CDR3 comprises 14 residues. Between the trimmed V and J ends, which lost 2 bases and 5 bases, there was a span of 12 bases.

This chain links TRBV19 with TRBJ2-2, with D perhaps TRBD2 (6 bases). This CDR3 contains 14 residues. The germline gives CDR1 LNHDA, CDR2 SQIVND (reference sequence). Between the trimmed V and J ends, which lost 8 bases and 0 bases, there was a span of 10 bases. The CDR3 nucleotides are TGTGCCAGTGGTGGAGGGGCGAACACCGGGGAGCTGTTTTTT. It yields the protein CASGGGANTGELFF.

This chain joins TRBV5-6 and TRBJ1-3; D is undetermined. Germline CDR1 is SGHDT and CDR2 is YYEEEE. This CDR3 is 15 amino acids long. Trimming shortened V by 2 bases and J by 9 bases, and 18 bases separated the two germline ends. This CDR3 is CASSFDNTVAGTIYF. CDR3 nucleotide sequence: TGTGCCAGCAGCTTTGACAACACAGTCGCTGGCACCATATATTTT.

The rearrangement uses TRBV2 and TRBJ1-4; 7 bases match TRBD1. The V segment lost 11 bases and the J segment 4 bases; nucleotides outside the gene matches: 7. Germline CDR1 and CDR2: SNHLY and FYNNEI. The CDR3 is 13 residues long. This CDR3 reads CAGRTGLNEKLFF. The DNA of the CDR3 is TGTGCCGGAAGGACAGGACTTAATGAAAAACTGTTTTTT.

The CDR3 DNA reads TGTGCCAGCAGCTTGGCACTAGCCTACGAGCAGTACTTC. Its translation: CASSLALAYEQYF. The V gene is TRBV5-4, the J gene TRBJ2-7; D perhaps matches TRBD2 (5 bases). V lost 0 bases and J 2 bases, leaving 6 bases between the germline ends. This CDR3 is built from 13 residues. Per germline, CDR1 SGHNT and CDR2 YYREEE (reference sequence). Full variable domain (rest looked up from reference TRBV5-4 and TRBJ2-7): ETGVTQSPTHLIKTRGQQVTLRCSSQSGHNTVSWYQQALGQGPQFIFQYYREEENGRGNFPPRFSGLQFPNYSSELNVNALELDDSALYLCASSLALAYEQYFGPGTRLTVT.

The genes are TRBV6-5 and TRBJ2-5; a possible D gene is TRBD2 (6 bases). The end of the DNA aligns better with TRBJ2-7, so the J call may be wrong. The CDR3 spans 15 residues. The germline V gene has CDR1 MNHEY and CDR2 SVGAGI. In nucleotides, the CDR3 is TGTGCCGGCTGGGGCCGCGGGGCTGGCGCCTACGAGCAGTACTTC. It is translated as CAGWGRGAGAYEQYF.

The CDR3 region is CASSQGGGSNKNIQYF. The CDR3 region has the DNA TGTGCCAGCAGCCAAGGTGGCGGGAGTAACAAAAACATTCAGTACTTC. The genes are TRBV4-2 and TRBJ2-4; TRBD2 agrees at 7 bases. The CDR3 has 16 amino acids. The germline V gene encodes CDR1 LGHNA and CDR2 YNFKEQ. V was pared by 1 base and J by 3 bases, with 6 bases of the junction left unmatched.

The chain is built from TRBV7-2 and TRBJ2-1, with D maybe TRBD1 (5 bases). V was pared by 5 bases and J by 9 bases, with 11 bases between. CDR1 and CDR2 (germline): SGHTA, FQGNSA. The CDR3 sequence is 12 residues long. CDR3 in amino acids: CASSLRVSEQFF. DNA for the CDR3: TGTGCCAGCAGCCTCAGGGTTAGTGAGCAGTTCTTC.

CDR3: CATSRGGGRLQNTEAFF. CDR3 DNA sequence: TGTGCCACCAGCAGAGGCGGGGGGCGCCTCCAAAACACTGAAGCTTTCTTT. This chain connects TRBV15 to TRBJ1-1; maybe TRBD1 (6 bases). V shed 1 base and J shed 2 bases, with 17 bases lying between them. CDR3 length: 17 amino acids. Germline lookup yields CDR1 LNHNV and CDR2 YYDKDF (reference sequence).

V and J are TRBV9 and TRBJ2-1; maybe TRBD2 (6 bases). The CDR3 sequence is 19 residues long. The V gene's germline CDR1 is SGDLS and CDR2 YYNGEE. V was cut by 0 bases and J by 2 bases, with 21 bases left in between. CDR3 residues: CASSVAPSGVLTPYNEQFF. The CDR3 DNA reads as TGTGCCAGCAGCGTAGCCCCATCGGGGGTGCTTACCCCCTACAATGAGCAGTTCTTC.

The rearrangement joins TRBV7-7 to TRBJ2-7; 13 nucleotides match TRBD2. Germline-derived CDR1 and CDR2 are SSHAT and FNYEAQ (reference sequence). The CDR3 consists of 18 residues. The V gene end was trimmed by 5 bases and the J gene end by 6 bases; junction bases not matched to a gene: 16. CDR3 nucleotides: TGTGCCAGCAGCACTACTAGCGGGAGGGCCTCAAGTCGAGCCGAGCAGTACTTC. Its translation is CASSTTSGRASSRAEQYF.